This section outlines one T cell receptor beta chain sequence together with its context. Antigen unknown. This specimen belongs to a study of radiotherapy plus CTLA-4 blockade in lung cancer. Study-level background: Of all patients, around 19% responded objectively and 25% to 35% showed disease control.

Overall study findings and caveats: Response, reportedly, was best predicted by interferon-beta along with early blood T cell clone dynamics. After radiotherapy and ipilimumab, tumor-derived clones expanded in peripheral blood.

Sequencing was performed with immunoSEQ multiplex PCR; in TCRdb, only in-frame clones are kept and a portion is missing. The table records around 80,000 clones, 84% of them present only once. Patients had chemo-refractory metastatic non-small-cell lung cancer and received focal radiation plus CTLA-4 blockade that used ipilimumab. The V gene lost 10 bases and the J gene lost 6 bases, with 7 bases spanning the gap. Looked up from germline, CDR1 is MNHEY and CDR2 is SVGAGI. This CDR3 has 10 amino acids. The sequence derives from a human donor with non-small cell lung cancer who had stable disease on radiotherapy plus ipilimumab. The rearrangement links TRBV6-5 to TRBJ2-1; no clear D. Source: peripheral blood, taken from a patient treated with radiotherapy plus ipilimumab. CDR3 loop: CAIGRNEQFF. The DNA of the CDR3 is TGTGCCATCGGGCGCAATGAGCAGTTCTTC.